One TCR beta chain is described in this entry. A much larger clonotype is one base distant, so this may be a read error. TCR beta CDR3 sequences were amplified from RNA transcripts. RT-PCR in the first round (using the HTBI primer set) targeted the TCR CDR3. TCRdb called the multiplex PCR reads again in MiXCR, with one record for every CDR3 protein. Found here are more than 300,000 distinct CDR3 sequences, approximately 15% of them singletons; the top ten hold 8% to 13%. The data belong to a study of T cells in Graves' hyperthyroidism and ophthalmopathy. V was pared by 1 base and J by 1 base, with 11 bases between. The germline CDR1 and CDR2 sequences are SNHLY and FYNNEI. The CDR3 covers 15 residues.

The sequenced sample was blood. The genes are TRBV2 and TRBJ2-7, with unresolved D. The receptor was isolated from a woman in her sixties with Graves' hyperthyroidism. The CDR3: CASSEGDVSSYEQYF. The CDR3 DNA follows: TGTGCCAGCAGTGAAGGCGATGTCTCTTCCTACGAGCAGTACTTC.